The present TCR beta chain was sequenced within a study of cytomegalovirus exposure and HLA in healthy donors. Study overall: In terms of ancestry, the Caucasian-associated cluster contained roughly 81% of the approximately 400 genotyped donors.

As for this clone: Its target is not known.

PCR primers comprised 60 Vbeta and 13 Jbeta primers. Generated by immunoSEQ multiplex PCR, the TCRdb table keeps only in-frame clones and is missing some. There are about 150,000 clones in the sample; approximately 85% occur only once, and around 0.54% lies in the top ten. Study conclusions and caveats: Reportedly, fewer N-insertions than the roughly 690-donor mean appeared in an Asian-associated ancestry cluster in a later analysis. When presence/absence was analysed, sequencing depth was taken to be roughly uniform across donors.

Sequenced: PBMCs. The receptor was isolated from a woman between 40 and 50 years old in good health and CMV-seronegative.

CDR3 protein: CAISELQGGGNTIYF. The CDR3 bases are TGTGCCATCAGTGAGCTGCAGGGAGGGGGAAACACCATATATTTT. V gene TRBV10-3 combines with J gene TRBJ1-3, with D possibly TRBD1 on 5 matching bases. CDR3 length equals 15 residues. Trimming stripped 2 bases from V and 4 bases from J, with 12 bases between. Germline V CDR1 and CDR2: ENHRY, SYGVKD.